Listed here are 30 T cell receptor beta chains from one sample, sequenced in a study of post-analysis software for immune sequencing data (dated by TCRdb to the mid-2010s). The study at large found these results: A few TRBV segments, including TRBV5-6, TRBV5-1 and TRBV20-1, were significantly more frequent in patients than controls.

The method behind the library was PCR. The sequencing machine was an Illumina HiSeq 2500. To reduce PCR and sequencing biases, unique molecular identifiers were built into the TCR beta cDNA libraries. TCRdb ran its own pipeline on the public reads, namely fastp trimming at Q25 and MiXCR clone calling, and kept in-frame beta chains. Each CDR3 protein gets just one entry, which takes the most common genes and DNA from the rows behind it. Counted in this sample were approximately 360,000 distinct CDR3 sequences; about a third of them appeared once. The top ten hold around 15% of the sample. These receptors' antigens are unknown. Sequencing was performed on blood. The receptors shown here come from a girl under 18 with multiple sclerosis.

This CDR3 is CASRDPAGTGELFF. The CDR3 DNA follows: TGTGCCAGCAGAGACCCAGCGGGTACCGGGGAGCTGTTTTTT. The rearrangement links TRBV6-1 to TRBJ2-2; D might be TRBD2 (6 bases). The CDR3 length is 14 residues. Germline lookup yields CDR1 MNHNS and CDR2 SASEGT. Trimming took 6 bases from V and 5 from J, leaving 13 bases between them.

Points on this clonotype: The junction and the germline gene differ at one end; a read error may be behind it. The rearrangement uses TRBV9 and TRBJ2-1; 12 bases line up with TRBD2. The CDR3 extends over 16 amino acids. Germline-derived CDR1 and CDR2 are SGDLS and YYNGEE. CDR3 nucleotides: TGTGCCGGCAGCGCCTATCTAGCGGGGGGGTTCAATGAGCAGTTCTTC. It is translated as CAGSAYLAGGFNEQFF.

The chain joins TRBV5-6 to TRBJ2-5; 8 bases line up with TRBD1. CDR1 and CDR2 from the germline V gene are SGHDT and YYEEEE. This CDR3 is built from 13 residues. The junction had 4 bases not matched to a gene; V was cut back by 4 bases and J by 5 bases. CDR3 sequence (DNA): TGTGCCAGCAGCGCGGACAGGGTGGAGACCCAGTACTTC. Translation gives CASSADRVETQYF.

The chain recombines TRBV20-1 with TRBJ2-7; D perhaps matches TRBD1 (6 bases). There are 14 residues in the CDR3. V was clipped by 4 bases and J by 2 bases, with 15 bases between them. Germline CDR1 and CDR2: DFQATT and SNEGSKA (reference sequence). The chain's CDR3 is CSATSRTATYEQYF. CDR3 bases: TGCAGTGCTACATCGAGGACAGCTACCTACGAGCAGTACTTC.

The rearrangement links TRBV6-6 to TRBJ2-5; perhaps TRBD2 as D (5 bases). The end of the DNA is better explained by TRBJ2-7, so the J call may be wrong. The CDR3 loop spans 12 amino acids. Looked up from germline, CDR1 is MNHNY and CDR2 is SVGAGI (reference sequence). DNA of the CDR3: TGTGCCAGCAGTTACACGGGGAACGAGCAGTACTTC. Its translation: CASSYTGNEQYF.

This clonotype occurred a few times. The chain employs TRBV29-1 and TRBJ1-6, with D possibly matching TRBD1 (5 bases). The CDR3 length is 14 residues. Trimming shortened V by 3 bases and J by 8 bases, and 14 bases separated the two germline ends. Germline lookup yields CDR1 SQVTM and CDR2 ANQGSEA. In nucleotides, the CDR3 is TGCAGCGTTGACGGGGGTGGACCGGATTCACCCCTCCACTTT. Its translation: CSVDGGGPDSPLHF.

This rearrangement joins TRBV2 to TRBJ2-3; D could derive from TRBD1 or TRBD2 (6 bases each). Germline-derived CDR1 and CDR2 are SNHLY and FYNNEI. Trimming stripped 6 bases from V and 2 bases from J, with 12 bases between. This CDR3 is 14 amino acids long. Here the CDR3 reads CASSRGGVTDTQYF. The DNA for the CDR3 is TGTGCCAGCAGCAGGGGCGGGGTCACAGATACGCAGTATTTT.

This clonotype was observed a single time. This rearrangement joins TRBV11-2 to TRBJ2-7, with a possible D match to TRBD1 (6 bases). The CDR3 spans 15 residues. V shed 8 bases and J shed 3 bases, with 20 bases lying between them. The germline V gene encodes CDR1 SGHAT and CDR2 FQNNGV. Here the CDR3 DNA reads TGTGCCAGCGGCCAGGGGCCCGGGGACAACTACGAGCAGTACTTC. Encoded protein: CASGQGPGDNYEQYF. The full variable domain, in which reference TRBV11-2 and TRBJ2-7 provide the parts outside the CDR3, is EAGVAQSPRYKIIEKRQSVAFWCNPISGHATLYWYQQILGQGPKLLIQFQNNGVVDDSQLPKDRFSAERLKGVDSTLKIQPAKLEDSAVYLCASGQGPGDNYEQYFGPGTRLTVT.

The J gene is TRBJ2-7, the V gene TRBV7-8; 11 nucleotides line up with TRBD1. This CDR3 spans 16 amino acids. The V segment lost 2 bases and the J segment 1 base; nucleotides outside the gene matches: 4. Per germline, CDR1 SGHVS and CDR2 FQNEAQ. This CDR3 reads CASSLRRDRGSYEQYF. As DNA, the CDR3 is TGTGCCAGCAGCTTACGACGGGACAGGGGGTCCTACGAGCAGTACTTC.

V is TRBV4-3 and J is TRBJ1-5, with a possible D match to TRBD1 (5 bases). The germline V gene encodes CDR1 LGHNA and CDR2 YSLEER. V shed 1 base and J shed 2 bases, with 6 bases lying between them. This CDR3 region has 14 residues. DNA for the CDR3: TGCGCCAGCAGCCAAGTGACAGGCAATCAGCCCCAGCATTTT. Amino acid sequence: CASSQVTGNQPQHF.

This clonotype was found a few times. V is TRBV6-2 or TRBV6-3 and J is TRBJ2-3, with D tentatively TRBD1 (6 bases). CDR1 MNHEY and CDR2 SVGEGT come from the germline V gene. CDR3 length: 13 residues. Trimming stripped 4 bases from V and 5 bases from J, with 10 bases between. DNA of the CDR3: TGTGCCAGCAGTTGGGACATTGGAGATACGCAGTATTTT. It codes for CASSWDIGDTQYF.

The CDR3 here is CATLSGERGTKQYF. In DNA form, the CDR3 reads TGTGCCACCCTGAGCGGAGAACGGGGAACAAAGCAGTACTTC. The chain recombines TRBV10-3 with TRBJ2-5; a weak D match, TRBD2 (5 bases). Between the trimmed V and J ends, which lost 10 bases and 11 bases, there was a span of 26 bases. The CDR3 sequence is 14 residues long. CDR1 and CDR2 from the germline V gene are ENHRY and SYGVKD.

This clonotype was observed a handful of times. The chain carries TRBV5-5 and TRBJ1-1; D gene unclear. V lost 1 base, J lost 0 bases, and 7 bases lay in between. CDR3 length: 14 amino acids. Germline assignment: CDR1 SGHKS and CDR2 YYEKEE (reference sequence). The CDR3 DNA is TGTGCCAGCAGCTTGTGGCGGTTGAACACTGAAGCTTTCTTT. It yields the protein CASSLWRLNTEAFF. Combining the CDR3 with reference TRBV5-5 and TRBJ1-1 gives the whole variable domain DAGVTQSPTHLIKTRGQQVTLRCSPISGHKSVSWYQQVLGQGPQFIFQYYEKEERGRGNFPDRFSARQFPNYSSELNVNALLLGDSALYLCASSLWRLNTEAFFGQGTRLTVV.

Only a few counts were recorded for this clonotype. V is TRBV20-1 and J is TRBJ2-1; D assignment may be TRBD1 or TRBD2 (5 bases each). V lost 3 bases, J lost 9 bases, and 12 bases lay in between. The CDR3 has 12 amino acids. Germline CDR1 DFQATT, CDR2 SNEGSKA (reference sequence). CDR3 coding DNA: TGCAGTGCTAGTGATGGGGGTAGTGAGCAGTTCTTC. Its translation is CSASDGGSEQFF.

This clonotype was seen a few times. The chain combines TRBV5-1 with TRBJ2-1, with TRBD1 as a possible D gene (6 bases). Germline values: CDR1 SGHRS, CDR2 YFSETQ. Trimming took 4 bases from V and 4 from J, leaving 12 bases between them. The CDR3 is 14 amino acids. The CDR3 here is CASSPQGSYNEQFF. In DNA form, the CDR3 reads TGCGCCAGCAGCCCCCAGGGGTCGTACAATGAGCAGTTCTTC.

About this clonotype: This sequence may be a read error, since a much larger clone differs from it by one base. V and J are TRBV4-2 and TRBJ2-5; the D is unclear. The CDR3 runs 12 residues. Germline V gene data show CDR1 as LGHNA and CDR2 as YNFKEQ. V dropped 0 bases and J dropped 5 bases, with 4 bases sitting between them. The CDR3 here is CASSQDPETQYF. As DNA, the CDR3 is TGTGCCAGCAGCCAAGATCCGGAGACCCAGTACTTC.

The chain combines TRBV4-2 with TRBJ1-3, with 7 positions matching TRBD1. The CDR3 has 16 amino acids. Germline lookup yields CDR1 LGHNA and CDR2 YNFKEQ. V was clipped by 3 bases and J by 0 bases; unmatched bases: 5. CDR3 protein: CASSHEGASSGNTIYF. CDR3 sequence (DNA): TGTGCCAGCAGCCACGAGGGGGCCAGCTCTGGAAACACCATATATTTT.

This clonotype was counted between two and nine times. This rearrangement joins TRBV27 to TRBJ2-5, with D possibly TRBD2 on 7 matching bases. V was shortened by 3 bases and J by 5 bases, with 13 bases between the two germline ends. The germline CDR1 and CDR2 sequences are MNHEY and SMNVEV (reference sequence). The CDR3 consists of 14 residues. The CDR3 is CASSFRGAGETQYF. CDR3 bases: TGTGCCAGCAGTTTCCGGGGGGCCGGGGAGACCCAGTACTTC.

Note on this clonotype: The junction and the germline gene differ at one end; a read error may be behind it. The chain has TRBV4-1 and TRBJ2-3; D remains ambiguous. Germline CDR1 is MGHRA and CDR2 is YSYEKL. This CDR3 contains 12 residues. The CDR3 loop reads CAGSQLTDTQYF. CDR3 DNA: TGCGCCGGCAGCCAGCTCACAGATACGCAGTATTTT.

The CDR3, as DNA: TGTGCCAGCAGTTTAGGTACAGTTAAGTACGAGCAGTACTTC. Its protein product is CASSLGTVKYEQYF. V and J are TRBV28 and TRBJ2-4; D gene ambiguous. The J call is doubtful: the DNA matches TRBJ2-7 better. The CDR3 covers 14 residues. Germline CDR1 MDHEN, CDR2 SYDVKM.

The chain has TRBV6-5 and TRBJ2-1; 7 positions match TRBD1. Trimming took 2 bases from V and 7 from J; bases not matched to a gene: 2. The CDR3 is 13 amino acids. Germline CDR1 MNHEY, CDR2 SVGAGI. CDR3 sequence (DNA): TGTGCCAGCAGTTACAGGGGGCGGAATGAGCAGTTCTTC. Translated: CASSYRGRNEQFF.

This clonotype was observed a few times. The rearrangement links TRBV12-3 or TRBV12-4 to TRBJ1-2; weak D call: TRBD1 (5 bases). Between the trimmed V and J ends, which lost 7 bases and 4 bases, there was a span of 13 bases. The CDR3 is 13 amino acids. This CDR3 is CASTLTATYGYTF. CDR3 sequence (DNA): TGTGCCAGCACCCTGACAGCTACCTATGGCTACACCTTC.

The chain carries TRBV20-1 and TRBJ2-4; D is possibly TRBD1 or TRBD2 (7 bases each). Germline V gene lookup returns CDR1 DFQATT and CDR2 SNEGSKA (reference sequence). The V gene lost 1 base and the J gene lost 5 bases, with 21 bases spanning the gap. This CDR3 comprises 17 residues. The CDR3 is CSARVSPGGGRENIQYF. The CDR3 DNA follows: TGCAGTGCTAGAGTCTCCCCAGGGGGGGGCCGTGAAAACATTCAGTACTTC.

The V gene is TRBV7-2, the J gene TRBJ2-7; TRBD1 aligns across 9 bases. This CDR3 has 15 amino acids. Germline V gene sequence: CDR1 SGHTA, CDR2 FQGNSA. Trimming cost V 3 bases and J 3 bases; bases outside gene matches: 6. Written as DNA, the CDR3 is TGTGCCAGCAGCTTGGCGGGACAGGGCTACTACGAGCAGTACTTC. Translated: CASSLAGQGYYEQYF.

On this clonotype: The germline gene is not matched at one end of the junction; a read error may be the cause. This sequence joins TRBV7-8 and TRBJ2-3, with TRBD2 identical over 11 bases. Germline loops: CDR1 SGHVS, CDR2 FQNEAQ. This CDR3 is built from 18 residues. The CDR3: CPSSWSGASGGPTDTQYF. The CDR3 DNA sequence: TGTCCCAGCAGCTGGTCTGGGGCTAGCGGGGGGCCCACAGATACGCAGTATTTT.

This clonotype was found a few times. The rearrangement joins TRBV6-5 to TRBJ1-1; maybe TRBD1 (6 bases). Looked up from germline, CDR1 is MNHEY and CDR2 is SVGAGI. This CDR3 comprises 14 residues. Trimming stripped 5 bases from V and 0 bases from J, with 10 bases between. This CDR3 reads CASSRTDLNTEAFF. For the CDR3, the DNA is TGTGCCAGCAGTAGGACAGACTTGAACACTGAAGCTTTCTTT.

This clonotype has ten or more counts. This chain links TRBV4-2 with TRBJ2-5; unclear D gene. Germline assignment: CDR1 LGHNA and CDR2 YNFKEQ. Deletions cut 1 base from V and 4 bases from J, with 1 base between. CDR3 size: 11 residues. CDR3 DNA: TGTGCCAGCAGCCAAGCAGAGACCCAGTACTTC. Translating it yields CASSQAETQYF.

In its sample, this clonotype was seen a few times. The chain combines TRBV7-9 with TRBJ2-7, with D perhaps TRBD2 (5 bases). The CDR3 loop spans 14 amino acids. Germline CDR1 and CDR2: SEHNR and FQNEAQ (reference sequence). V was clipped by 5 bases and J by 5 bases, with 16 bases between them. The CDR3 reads CASSPGAGNDEQYF. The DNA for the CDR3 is TGTGCCAGCAGCCCCGGCGCGGGTAACGACGAGCAGTACTTC.

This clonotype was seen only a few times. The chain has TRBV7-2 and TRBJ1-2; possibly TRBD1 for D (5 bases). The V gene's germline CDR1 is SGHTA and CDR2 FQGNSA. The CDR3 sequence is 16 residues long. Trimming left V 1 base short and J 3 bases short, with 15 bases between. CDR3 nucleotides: TGTGCCAGCAGCTTAGACAGGTCCCTTCTCCACTATGGCTACACCTTC. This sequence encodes CASSLDRSLLHYGYTF.

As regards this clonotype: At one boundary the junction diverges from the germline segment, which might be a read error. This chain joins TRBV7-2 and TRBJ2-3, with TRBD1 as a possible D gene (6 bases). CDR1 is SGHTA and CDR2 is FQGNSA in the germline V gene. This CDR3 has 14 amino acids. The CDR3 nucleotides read TGTGCCAGCAGCCCTACAGGGCGCACAGATATGCAGTATTTT. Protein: CASSPTGRTDMQYF.